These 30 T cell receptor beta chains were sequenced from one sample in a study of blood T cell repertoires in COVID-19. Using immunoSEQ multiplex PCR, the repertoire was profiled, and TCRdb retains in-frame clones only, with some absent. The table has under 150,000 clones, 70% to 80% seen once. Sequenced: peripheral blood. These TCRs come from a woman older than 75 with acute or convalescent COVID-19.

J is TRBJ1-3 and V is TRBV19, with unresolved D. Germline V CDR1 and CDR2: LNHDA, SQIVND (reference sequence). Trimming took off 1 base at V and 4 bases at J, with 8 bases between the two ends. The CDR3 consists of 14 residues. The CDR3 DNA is TGTGCCAGTAGTATAGGGGAGTACGGAAACACCATATATTTT. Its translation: CASSIGEYGNTIYF. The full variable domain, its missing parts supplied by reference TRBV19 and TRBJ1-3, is DGGITQSPKYLFRKEGQNVTLSCEQNLNHDAMYWYRQDPGQGLRLIYYSQIVNDFQKGDIAEGYSVSREKKESFPLTVTSAQKNPTAFYLCASSIGEYGNTIYFGEGSWLTVV.

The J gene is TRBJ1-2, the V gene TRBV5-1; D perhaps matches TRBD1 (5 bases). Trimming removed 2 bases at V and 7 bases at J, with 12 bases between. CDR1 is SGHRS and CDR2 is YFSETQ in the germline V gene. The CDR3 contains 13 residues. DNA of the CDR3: TGCGCCAGCAGCTTAAAGATGGACACTGGCTACACCTTC. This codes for CASSLKMDTGYTF.

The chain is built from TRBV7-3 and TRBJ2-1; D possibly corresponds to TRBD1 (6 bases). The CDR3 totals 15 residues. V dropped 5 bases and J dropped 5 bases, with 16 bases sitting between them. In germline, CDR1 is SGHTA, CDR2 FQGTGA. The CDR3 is CASSPTGTLDNEQFF. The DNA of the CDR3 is TGTGCCAGCAGCCCGACGGGGACATTGGACAATGAGCAGTTCTTC.

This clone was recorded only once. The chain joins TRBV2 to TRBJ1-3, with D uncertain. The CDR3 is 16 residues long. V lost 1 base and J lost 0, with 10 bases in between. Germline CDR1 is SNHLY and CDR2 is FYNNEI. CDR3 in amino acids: CASSEGRSSSGNTIYF. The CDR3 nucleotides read TGTGCCAGCAGTGAAGGCAGGTCTTCCTCTGGAAACACCATATATTTT.

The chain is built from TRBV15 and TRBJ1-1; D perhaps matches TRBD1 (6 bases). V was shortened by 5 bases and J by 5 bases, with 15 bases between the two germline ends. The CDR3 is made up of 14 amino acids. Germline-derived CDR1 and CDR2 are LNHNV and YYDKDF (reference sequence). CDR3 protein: CATSLQGSVTEAFF. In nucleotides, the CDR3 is TGTGCCACCAGCCTACAGGGTAGCGTTACTGAAGCTTTCTTT. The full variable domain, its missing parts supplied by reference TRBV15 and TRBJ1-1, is DAMVIQNPRYQVTQFGKPVTLSCSQTLNHNVMYWYQQKSSQAPKLLFHYYDKDFNNEADTPDNFQSRRPNTSFCFLDIRSPGLGDTAMYLCATSLQGSVTEAFFGQGTRLTVV.

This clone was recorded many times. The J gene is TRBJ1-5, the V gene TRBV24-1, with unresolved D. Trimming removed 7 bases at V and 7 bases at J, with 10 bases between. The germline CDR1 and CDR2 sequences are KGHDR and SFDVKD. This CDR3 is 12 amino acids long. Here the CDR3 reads CATSINGQPQHF. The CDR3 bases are TGTGCCACCAGCATTAACGGGCAGCCCCAGCATTTT.

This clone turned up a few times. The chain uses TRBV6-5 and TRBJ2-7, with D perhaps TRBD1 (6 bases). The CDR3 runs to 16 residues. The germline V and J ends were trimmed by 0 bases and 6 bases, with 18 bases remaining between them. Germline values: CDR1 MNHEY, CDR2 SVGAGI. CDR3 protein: CASSYSRGPTPSEQYF. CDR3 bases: TGTGCCAGCAGTTACTCCAGGGGACCCACTCCCAGCGAGCAGTACTTC.

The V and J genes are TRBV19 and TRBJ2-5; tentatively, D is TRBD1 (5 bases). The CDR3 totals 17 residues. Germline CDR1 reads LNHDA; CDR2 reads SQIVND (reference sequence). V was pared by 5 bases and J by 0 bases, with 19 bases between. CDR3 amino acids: CASSFFLASGNQETQYF. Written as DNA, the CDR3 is TGTGCCAGTAGTTTTTTTTTGGCCTCAGGGAACCAAGAGACCCAGTACTTC.

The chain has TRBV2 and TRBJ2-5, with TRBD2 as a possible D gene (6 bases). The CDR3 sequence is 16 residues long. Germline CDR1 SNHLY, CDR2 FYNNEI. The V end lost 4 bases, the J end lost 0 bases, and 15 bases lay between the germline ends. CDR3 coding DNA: TGTGCCAGCAGTGGAACGGGGGAGCGGTACCAAGAGACCCAGTACTTC. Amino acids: CASSGTGERYQETQYF.

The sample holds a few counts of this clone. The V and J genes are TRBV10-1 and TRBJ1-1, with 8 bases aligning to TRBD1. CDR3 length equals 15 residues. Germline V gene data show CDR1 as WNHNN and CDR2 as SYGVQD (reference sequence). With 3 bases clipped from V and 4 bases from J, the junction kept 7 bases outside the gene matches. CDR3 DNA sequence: TGCGCCAGCAGTGAATCAGGGGGCCGGGTCACTGAAGCTTTCTTT. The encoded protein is CASSESGGRVTEAFF.

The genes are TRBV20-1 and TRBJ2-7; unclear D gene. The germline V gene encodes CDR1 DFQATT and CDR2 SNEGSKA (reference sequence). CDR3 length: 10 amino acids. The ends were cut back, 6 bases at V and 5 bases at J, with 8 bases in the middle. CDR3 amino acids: CSARSHEQYF. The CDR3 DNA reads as TGCAGTGCGAGGAGCCACGAGCAGTACTTC.

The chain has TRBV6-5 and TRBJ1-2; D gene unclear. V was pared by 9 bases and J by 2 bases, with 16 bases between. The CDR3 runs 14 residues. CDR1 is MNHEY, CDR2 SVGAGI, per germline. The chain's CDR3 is CASTFGRSNYGYTF. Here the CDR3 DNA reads TGTGCCAGTACCTTTGGGCGATCGAACTATGGCTACACCTTC.

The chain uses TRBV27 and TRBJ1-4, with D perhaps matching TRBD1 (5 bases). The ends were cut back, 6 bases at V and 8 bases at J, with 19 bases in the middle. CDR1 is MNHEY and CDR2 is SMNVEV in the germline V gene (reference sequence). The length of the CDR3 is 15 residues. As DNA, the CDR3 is TGTGCCAGCAGCCTCCAGGGCGGCTTTGAGGAAAAACTGTTTTTT. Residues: CASSLQGGFEEKLFF.

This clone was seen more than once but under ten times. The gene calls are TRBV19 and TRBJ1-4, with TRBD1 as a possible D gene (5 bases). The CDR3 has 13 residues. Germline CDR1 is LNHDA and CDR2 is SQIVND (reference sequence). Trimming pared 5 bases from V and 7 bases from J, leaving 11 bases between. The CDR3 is CASSGQGSEKLFF. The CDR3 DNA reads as TGTGCCAGTAGTGGGCAGGGTAGTGAAAAACTGTTTTTT.

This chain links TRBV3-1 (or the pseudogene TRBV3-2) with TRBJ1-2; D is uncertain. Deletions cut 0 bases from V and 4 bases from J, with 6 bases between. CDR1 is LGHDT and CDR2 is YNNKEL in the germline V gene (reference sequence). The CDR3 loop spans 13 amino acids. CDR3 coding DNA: TGTGCCAGCAGCCAAGATCCCTTCTATGGCTACACCTTC. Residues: CASSQDPFYGYTF.

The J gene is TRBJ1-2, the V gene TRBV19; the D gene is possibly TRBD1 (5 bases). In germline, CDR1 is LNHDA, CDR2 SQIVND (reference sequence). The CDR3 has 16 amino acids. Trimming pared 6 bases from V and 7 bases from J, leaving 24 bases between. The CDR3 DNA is TGTGCCAGTAGCCCTTCTACGGGCAGGGTCAACGCTGGCTACACCTTC. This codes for CASSPSTGRVNAGYTF.

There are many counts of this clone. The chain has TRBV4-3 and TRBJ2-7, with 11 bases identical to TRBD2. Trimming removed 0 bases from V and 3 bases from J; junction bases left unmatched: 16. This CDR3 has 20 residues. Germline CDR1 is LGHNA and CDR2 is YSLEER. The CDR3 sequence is CASSQEWLAGGHVGYYEQYF. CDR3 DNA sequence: TGCGCCAGCAGCCAAGAATGGCTAGCGGGGGGCCACGTGGGCTACTACGAGCAGTACTTC.

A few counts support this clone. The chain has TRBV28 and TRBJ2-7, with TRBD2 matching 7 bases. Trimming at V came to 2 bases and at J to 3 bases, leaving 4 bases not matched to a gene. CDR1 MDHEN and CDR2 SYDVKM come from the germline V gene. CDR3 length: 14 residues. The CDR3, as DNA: TGTGCCAGCAGTTTAATCGCGGGAGTCTACGAGCAGTACTTC. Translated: CASSLIAGVYEQYF.

CDR3 in DNA: TGTGCCAGTCAGAGGGACAGCCTATCGTACACTGAAGCTTTCTTT. Amino acids: CASQRDSLSYTEAFF. The J gene is TRBJ1-1, the V gene TRBV2, with 7 positions matching TRBD1. Unmatched junction bases numbered 13, after V lost 9 bases and J lost 3 bases. The CDR3 covers 15 residues. The germline V gene encodes CDR1 SNHLY and CDR2 FYNNEI.

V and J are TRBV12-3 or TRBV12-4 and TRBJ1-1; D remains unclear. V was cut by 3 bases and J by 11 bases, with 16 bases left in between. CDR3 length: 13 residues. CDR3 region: CASSLGGNGVAFF. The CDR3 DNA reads TGTGCCAGCAGTTTGGGAGGGAATGGAGTGGCTTTCTTT.

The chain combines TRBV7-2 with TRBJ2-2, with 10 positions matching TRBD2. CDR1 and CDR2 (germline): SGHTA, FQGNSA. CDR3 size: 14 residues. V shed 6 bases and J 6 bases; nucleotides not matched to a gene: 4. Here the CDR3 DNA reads TGTGCCAGCAGGGGACTAGCGTTGGCCGGGGAGCTGTTTTTT. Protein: CASRGLALAGELFF.

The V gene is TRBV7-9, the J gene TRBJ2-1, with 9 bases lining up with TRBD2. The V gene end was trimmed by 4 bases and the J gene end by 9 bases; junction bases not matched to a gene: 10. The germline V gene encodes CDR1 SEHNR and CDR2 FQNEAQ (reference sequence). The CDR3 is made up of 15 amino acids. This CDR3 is CASSWGLAGISEQFF. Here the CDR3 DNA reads TGTGCCAGCAGCTGGGGACTAGCCGGCATCAGTGAGCAGTTCTTC.

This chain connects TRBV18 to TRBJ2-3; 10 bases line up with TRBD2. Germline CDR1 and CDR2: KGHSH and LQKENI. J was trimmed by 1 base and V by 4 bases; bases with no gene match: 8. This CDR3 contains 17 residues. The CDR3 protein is CASSLQPLAGRTDTQYF. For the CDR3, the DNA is TGTGCCAGCTCACTCCAACCACTAGCGGGGCGCACAGATACGCAGTATTTT.

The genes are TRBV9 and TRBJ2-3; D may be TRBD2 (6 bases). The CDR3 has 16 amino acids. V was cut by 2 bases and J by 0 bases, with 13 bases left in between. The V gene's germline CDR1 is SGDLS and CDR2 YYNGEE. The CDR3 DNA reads TGTGCCAGCAGCGTCGGGACTGGCTATAGCACAGATACGCAGTATTTT. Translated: CASSVGTGYSTDTQYF.

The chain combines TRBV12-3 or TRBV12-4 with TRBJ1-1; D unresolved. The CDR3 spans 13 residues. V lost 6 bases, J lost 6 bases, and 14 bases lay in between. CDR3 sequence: CASRVGGNPEAFF. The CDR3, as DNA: TGTGCCAGCAGGGTCGGAGGCAACCCTGAAGCTTTCTTT.

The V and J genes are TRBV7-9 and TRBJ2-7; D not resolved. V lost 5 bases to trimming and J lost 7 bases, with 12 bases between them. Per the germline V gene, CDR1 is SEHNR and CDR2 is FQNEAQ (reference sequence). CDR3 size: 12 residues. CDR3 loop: CASSIGRSEQYF. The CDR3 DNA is TGTGCCAGCAGCATAGGGCGGTCTGAGCAGTACTTC.

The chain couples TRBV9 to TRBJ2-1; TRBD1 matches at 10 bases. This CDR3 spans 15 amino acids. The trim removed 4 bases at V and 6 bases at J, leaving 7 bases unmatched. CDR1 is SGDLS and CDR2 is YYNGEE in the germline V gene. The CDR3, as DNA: TGTGCCAGCAGCCCAAGACAGGGGGCCTCCAATGAGCAGTTCTTC. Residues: CASSPRQGASNEQFF.

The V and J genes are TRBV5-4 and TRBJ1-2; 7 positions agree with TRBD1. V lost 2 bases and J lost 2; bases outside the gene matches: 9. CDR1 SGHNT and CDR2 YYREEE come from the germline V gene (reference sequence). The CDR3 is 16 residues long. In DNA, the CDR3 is TGTGCCAGCAGCTTTGGGGTAGGGGGCGCAAACTATGGCTACACCTTC. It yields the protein CASSFGVGGANYGYTF.

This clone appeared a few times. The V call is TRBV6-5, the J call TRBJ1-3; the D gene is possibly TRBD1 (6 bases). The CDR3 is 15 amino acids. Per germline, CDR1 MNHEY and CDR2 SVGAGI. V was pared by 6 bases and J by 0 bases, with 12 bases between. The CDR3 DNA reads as TGTGCCAGCAGCTTACAGGGCCGCTCTGGAAACACCATATATTTT. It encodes CASSLQGRSGNTIYF.

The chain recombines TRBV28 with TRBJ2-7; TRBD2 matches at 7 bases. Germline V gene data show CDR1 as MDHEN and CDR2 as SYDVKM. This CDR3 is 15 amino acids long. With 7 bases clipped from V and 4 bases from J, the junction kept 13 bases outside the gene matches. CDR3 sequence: CASKPGDYTTYEQYF. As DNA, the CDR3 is TGTGCCAGCAAACCCGGGGACTATACGACTTACGAGCAGTACTTC.